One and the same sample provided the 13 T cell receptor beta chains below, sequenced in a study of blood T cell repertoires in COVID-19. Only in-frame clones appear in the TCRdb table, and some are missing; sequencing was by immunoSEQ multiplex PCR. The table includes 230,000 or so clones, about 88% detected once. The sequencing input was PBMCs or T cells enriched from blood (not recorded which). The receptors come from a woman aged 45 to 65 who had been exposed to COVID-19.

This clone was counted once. CDR3 sequence reads: CASSLDGRDTGELFF. In nucleotides, the CDR3 is TGCGCCAGCAGCTTGGATGGGAGGGACACCGGGGAGCTGTTTTTT. The chain couples TRBV5-1 to TRBJ2-2; 7 bases line up with TRBD2. CDR3 length equals 15 residues. Germline V gene lookup returns CDR1 SGHRS and CDR2 YFSETQ. V was pared by 0 bases and J by 3 bases, with 2 bases of the junction left unmatched.

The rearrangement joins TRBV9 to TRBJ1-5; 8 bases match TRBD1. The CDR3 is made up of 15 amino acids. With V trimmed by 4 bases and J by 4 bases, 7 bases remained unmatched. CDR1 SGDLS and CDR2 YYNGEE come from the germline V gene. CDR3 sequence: CASSPGQGGNQPQHF. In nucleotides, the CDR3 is TGTGCCAGCAGCCCTGGACAGGGCGGGAATCAGCCCCAGCATTTT.

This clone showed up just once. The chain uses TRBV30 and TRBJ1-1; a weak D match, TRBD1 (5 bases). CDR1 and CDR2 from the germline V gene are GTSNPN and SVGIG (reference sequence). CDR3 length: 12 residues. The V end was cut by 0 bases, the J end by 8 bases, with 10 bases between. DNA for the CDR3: TGTGCCTGGAGTGTTAGGACACCCGAAGCTTTCTTT. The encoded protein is CAWSVRTPEAFF.

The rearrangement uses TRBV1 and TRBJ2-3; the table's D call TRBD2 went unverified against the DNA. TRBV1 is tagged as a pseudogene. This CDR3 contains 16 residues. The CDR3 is CTSSGRGRGGADTQYF. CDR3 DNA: TGCACCAGCAGCGGGCGCGGGCGCGGGGGGGCAGATACGCAGTATTTT.

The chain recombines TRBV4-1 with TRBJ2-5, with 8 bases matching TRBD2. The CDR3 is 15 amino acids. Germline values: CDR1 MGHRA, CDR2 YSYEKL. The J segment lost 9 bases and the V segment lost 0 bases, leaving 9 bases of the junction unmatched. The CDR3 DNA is TGCGCCAGCAGCCAAGATGCGGGGGGCTCCCAGTCCCAGTACTTC. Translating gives CASSQDAGGSQSQYF.

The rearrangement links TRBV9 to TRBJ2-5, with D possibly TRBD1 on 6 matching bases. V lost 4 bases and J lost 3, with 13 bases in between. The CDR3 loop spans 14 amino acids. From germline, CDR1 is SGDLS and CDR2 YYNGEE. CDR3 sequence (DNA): TGTGCCAGCAGCCCCCGAGACAGGAAAGAGACCCAGTACTTC. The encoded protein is CASSPRDRKETQYF.

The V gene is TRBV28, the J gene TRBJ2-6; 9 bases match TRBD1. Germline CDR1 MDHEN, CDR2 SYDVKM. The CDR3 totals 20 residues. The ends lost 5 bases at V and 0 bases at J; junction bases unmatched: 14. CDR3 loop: CASSLPFDRGTSSGANVLTF. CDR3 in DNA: TGTGCCAGCAGTCTACCCTTCGACAGGGGGACCTCCTCTGGGGCCAACGTCCTGACTTTC.

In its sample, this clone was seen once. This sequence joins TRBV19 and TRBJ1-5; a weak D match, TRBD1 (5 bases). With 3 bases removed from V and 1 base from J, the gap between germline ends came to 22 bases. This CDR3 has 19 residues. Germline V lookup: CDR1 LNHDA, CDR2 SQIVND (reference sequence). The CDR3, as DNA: TGTGCCAGTAGTATCGGTTTTTCAGGGAGGGTTAGGAGCAATCAGCCCCAGCATTTT. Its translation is CASSIGFSGRVRSNQPQHF.

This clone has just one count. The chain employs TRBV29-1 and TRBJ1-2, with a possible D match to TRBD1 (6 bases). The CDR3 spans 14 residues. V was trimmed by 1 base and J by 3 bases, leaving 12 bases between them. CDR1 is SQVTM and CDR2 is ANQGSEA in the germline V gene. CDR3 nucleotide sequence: TGCAGCGTTGAAGTGCAGGGGCGCGACTATGGCTACACCTTC. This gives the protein CSVEVQGRDYGYTF.

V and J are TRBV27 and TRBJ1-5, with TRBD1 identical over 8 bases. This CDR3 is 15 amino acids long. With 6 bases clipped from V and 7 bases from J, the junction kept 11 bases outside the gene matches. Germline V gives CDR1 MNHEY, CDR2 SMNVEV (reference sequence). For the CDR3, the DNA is TGTGCCAGCAGGCCAGACAGGGGAATGGGGCAGCCCCAGCATTTT. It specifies CASRPDRGMGQPQHF.

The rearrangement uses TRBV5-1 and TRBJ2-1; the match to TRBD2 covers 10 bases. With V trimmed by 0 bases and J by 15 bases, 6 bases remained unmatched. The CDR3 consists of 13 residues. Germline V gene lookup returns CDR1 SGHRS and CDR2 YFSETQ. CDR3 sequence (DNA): TGCGCCAGCAGCTTGGATAGCGGGGGGCGTGGGTTCTTC. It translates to CASSLDSGGRGFF. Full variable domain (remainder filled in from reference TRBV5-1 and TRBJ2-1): KAGVTQTPRYLIKTRGQQVTLSCSPISGHRSVSWYQQTPGQGLQFLFEYFSETQRNKGNFPGRFSGRQFSNSRSEMNVSTLELGDSALYLCASSLDSGGRGFFGPGTRLTVL.

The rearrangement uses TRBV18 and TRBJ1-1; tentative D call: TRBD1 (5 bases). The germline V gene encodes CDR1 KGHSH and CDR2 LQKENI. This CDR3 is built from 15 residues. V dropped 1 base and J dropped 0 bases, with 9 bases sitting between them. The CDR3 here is CASSPRRAMNTEAFF. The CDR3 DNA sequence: TGTGCCAGCTCACCACGCAGGGCAATGAACACTGAAGCTTTCTTT.

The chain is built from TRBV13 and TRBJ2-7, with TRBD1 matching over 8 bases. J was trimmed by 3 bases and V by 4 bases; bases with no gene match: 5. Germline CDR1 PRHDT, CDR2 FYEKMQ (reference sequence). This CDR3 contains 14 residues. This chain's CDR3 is CASSYGQGRYEQYF. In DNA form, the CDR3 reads TGTGCCAGCAGCTACGGACAGGGTCGCTACGAGCAGTACTTC. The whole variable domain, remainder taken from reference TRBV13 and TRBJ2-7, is AAGVIQSPRHLIKEKRETATLKCYPIPRHDTVYWYQQGPGQDPQFLISFYEKMQSDKGSIPDRFSAQQFSDYHSELNMSSLELGDSALYFCASSYGQGRYEQYFGPGTRLTVT.